One and the same sample provided the 30 T cell receptor beta chains below, sequenced in a study of T cells after yellow fever vaccination. Using its own MiXCR run on the 5' RACE reads, TCRdb lists one record per CDR3 protein. The profile covers 100,000 to 150,000 distinct CDR3 sequences, with about 7% appearing a single time and 2.5% taken by the ten largest. Sequencing used CD4+ T cells sorted from PBMCs, obtained around 10 days after the first yellow fever vaccination. The receptors stem from a man between 18 and 35 years old who received the YFV17D yellow fever vaccine.

The table lists this clonotype with many counts. The chain carries TRBV3-1 and TRBJ1-2; TRBD1 is a possible D gene (5 bases). This CDR3 has 13 amino acids. The ends were cut back, 6 bases at V and 4 bases at J, with 12 bases in the middle. The germline CDR1 and CDR2 sequences are LGHDT and YNNKEL (reference sequence). CDR3 amino acids: CASSQQGSYGYTF. The CDR3 DNA is TGTGCCAGCAGTCAGCAGGGAAGCTATGGCTACACCTTC.

This clonotype was found many times. This chain joins TRBV18 and TRBJ2-7, with D unclear. Trimming left V 0 bases short and J 2 bases short, with 8 bases between. This CDR3 is built from 14 residues. CDR1 is KGHSH and CDR2 is LQKENI in the germline V gene. The CDR3 DNA sequence: TGTGCCAGCTCACCACCTCGGAACCCCTACGAGCAGTACTTC. As protein: CASSPPRNPYEQYF.

This clonotype has at least ten counts. The gene calls are TRBV11-2 and TRBJ2-5; TRBD1 or TRBD2 may be the D gene (5 bases each). The V end was cut by 3 bases, the J end by 1 base, with 12 bases between. CDR1 is SGHAT, CDR2 FQNNGV, per germline. There are 15 residues in the CDR3. CDR3: CASSFMGVPQETQYF. The CDR3 DNA follows: TGTGCCAGCAGCTTTATGGGGGTTCCCCAAGAGACCCAGTACTTC.

This clonotype was found many times. The chain uses TRBV5-1 and TRBJ1-2; no firm D call. The germline gives CDR1 SGHRS, CDR2 YFSETQ. This CDR3 has 13 residues. V was pared by 5 bases and J by 8 bases, with 16 bases between. The DNA for the CDR3 is TGCGCCAGCAGAACAAAGCCTTCTATGGGCTACACCTTC. Protein sequence: CASRTKPSMGYTF.

At least ten counts were recorded for this clonotype. The V call is TRBV7-2, the J call TRBJ2-1; D is undetermined. Germline V gene sequence: CDR1 SGHTA, CDR2 FQGNSA. V was pared by 5 bases and J by 8 bases, with 10 bases between. The CDR3 is made up of 12 amino acids. The CDR3 bases are TGTGCCAGCAGCCCCTCTGGCTATGAGCAGTTCTTC. Residues: CASSPSGYEQFF.

This clonotype was detected many times. The rearrangement links TRBV27 to TRBJ1-5; 10 bases are shared with TRBD1. Losses at the gene ends were 6 bases for V and 6 bases for J; bases not matched to a gene: 5. The CDR3 spans 14 residues. From germline, CDR1 is MNHEY and CDR2 SMNVEV (reference sequence). The CDR3 nucleotides read TGTGCCAGCAGCCGGGACAGGGGAACTCAGCCCCAGCATTTT. Its protein is CASSRDRGTQPQHF.

This clonotype was seen many times. J is TRBJ2-1 and V is TRBV4-3; D unresolved. Trimming took 4 bases from V and 3 from J, leaving 22 bases between them. The CDR3 sequence is 18 residues long. Germline V lookup: CDR1 LGHNA, CDR2 YSLEER. This chain's CDR3 is CASSPYHSPTPSYNEQFF. CDR3 coding DNA: TGCGCCAGCAGCCCCTACCATTCTCCGACTCCCAGCTACAATGAGCAGTTCTTC.

The rearrangement joins TRBV5-6 to TRBJ1-2; 9 nucleotides align to TRBD1. This CDR3 comprises 17 residues. Losses at the gene ends were 2 bases for V and 2 bases for J; bases not matched to a gene: 10. Germline values: CDR1 SGHDT, CDR2 YYEEEE. CDR3 region: CASSFGPTGTGNYGYTF. CDR3 DNA: TGTGCCAGCAGCTTCGGGCCAACCGGGACAGGGAACTATGGCTACACCTTC.

This clonotype was seen repeatedly, ten times or more. This chain connects TRBV18 to TRBJ1-5, with D possibly TRBD1 on 5 matching bases. Trimming removed 0 bases at V and 3 bases at J, with 9 bases between. The length of the CDR3 is 15 residues. The germline CDR1 and CDR2 sequences are KGHSH and LQKENI. The CDR3 region has the DNA TGTGCCAGCTCACCACCTGGGGGTACCAATCAGCCCCAGCATTTT. Its translation is CASSPPGGTNQPQHF.

The sample holds many counts of this clonotype. The CDR3 region has the DNA TGTGCCAGCAGCTTGCGGACTTCTCAGGAGCAGTTCTTC. It codes for CASSLRTSQEQFF. The genes are TRBV5-4 and TRBJ2-1; the D gene is possibly TRBD2 (5 bases). This CDR3 spans 13 amino acids. The germline V gene has CDR1 SGHNT and CDR2 YYREEE (reference sequence). Trimming left V 1 base short and J 10 bases short, with 12 bases between.

This clonotype was found many times. The chain recombines TRBV12-3 or TRBV12-4 with TRBJ2-5; TRBD2 agrees at 7 bases. The CDR3 is 15 residues long. V lost 5 bases to trimming and J lost 3 bases; unmatched junction nucleotides: 9. Here the CDR3 DNA reads TGTGCCAGCAGTGAAACGACTAGCTTGAAAGAGACCCAGTACTTC. It encodes CASSETTSLKETQYF.

In this sample, this clonotype turned up a few times. The rearrangement joins TRBV5-6 to TRBJ2-7, with D perhaps TRBD1 or TRBD2 (7 bases each). CDR1 SGHDT and CDR2 YYEEEE come from the germline V gene. Deletions cut 1 base from V and 5 bases from J, with 13 bases between. The CDR3 runs to 14 residues. Here the CDR3 reads CASSLTGEGDEQYV. The CDR3 DNA reads TGTGCCAGCAGCTTGACAGGGGAGGGAGACGAGCAGTACGTC.

This clonotype was detected ten times or more. The chain uses TRBV3-1 and TRBJ2-3, with D possibly being TRBD2 (6 bases). Trimming removed 6 bases from V and 2 bases from J, with 15 bases in between. Germline V gene data show CDR1 as LGHDT and CDR2 as YNNKEL (reference sequence). The CDR3 runs 15 residues. DNA for the CDR3: TGTGCCAGCAGTCGCCGGGGGATAGCCACAGATACGCAGTATTTT. Translated: CASSRRGIATDTQYF.

CDR3 in DNA: TGTGCCAGCTCACCCGACAGGATTAACTATGGCTACACCTTC. This gives the protein CASSPDRINYGYTF. J is TRBJ1-2 and V is TRBV18; maybe TRBD1 (6 bases). The CDR3 runs 14 residues. Trimming pared 3 bases from V and 1 base from J, leaving 9 bases between. The germline V gene has CDR1 KGHSH and CDR2 LQKENI.

This clonotype was picked up many times. This chain joins TRBV7-2 and TRBJ1-2; 7 positions agree with TRBD1. There are 13 residues in the CDR3. Losses at the gene ends were 3 bases for V and 3 bases for J; bases not matched to a gene: 1. Germline CDR1 SGHTA, CDR2 FQGNSA. CDR3 sequence: CASSFDRDYGYTF. As DNA, the CDR3 is TGTGCCAGCAGCTTTGACAGGGACTATGGCTACACCTTC. Full variable domain (rest looked up from reference TRBV7-2 and TRBJ1-2): GAGVSQSPSNKVTEKGKDVELRCDPISGHTALYWYRQSLGQGLEFLIYFQGNSAPDKSGLPSDRFSAERTGGSVSTLTIQRTQQEDSAVYLCASSFDRDYGYTFGSGTRLTVV.

This clonotype has a count of ten or more. The DNA of the CDR3 is TGTGCCAGCAGCGTAGAGATCACGGGGCTAGATGTGAGGGGGGAGCAGTTCTTC. This encodes CASSVEITGLDVRGEQFF. This chain joins TRBV9 and TRBJ2-1, with D possibly being TRBD1 (6 bases). V dropped 0 bases and J dropped 10 bases, with 26 bases sitting between them. The CDR3 sequence is 18 residues long. Germline CDR1 reads SGDLS; CDR2 reads YYNGEE.

This clonotype occurred many times. V gene TRBV5-1 combines with J gene TRBJ2-5; 8 bases are a match to TRBD2. CDR3 length: 15 amino acids. Germline trimming cut 2 bases from V and 1 base from J; bases unmatched to any gene: 4. Germline V gene sequence: CDR1 SGHRS, CDR2 YFSETQ. CDR3 nucleotide sequence: TGCGCCAGCAGCTTATTAGCGGGGCCCCAAGAGACCCAGTACTTC. Its translation: CASSLLAGPQETQYF.

The genes are TRBV7-9 and TRBJ2-5; 13 bases align to TRBD2. Trimming cost V 1 base and J 9 bases; bases outside gene matches: 8. This CDR3 is 16 amino acids long. Germline-derived CDR1 and CDR2 are SEHNR and FQNEAQ (reference sequence). The chain's CDR3 is CASSLGLAGGQESQYF. The DNA for the CDR3 is TGTGCCAGCAGCTTAGGACTAGCGGGGGGCCAAGAATCCCAGTACTTC.

Many counts were recorded for this clonotype. The V call is TRBV6-2 or TRBV6-3, the J call TRBJ2-1; TRBD2 is a possible D gene (6 bases). The germline CDR1 and CDR2 sequences are MNHEY and SVGEGT. The CDR3 has 13 amino acids. Trimming pared 5 bases from V and 9 bases from J, leaving 14 bases between. The CDR3 sequence: CASSRGTPIEQFF. In DNA form, the CDR3 reads TGTGCCAGCAGTCGCGGGACCCCCATTGAGCAGTTCTTC.

This clonotype was counted at least ten times. The V gene is TRBV5-6, the J gene TRBJ2-3; tentatively, D is TRBD1 or TRBD2 (5 bases each). The ends were cut back, 7 bases at V and 6 bases at J, with 15 bases in the middle. The germline V gene encodes CDR1 SGHDT and CDR2 YYEEEE. The CDR3 spans 13 residues. The CDR3 loop reads CASGTPGGDTQYF. CDR3 coding DNA: TGTGCCAGCGGGACCCCGGGTGGGGATACGCAGTATTTT.

At least ten counts were recorded for this clonotype. The chain has TRBV12-3 or TRBV12-4 and TRBJ2-7; the D is unclear. V lost 3 bases and J lost 6, with 12 bases in between. The CDR3 consists of 13 residues. CDR3 bases: TGTGCCAGCAGTTTTTGGGGTTCCACCGAGCAGTACTTC. Encoded protein: CASSFWGSTEQYF.

There are a few counts of this clonotype. The V gene is TRBV5-6, the J gene TRBJ1-1; a weak D match, TRBD1 (6 bases). This CDR3 comprises 15 residues. With 3 bases removed from V and 6 bases from J, the gap between germline ends came to 18 bases. Looked up from germline, CDR1 is SGHDT and CDR2 is YYEEEE. CDR3 sequence (DNA): TGTGCCAGCAGCTGGGAGCCGGGGGGCGACGCTGAAGCTTTCTTT. Protein: CASSWEPGGDAEAFF.

This clonotype was detected ten times or more. The rearrangement joins TRBV19 to TRBJ1-1, with D perhaps matching TRBD1 (6 bases). V lost 6 bases and J 3 bases, leaving 11 bases between the germline ends. Germline V gene lookup returns CDR1 LNHDA and CDR2 SQIVND (reference sequence). The CDR3 spans 13 residues. The CDR3 nucleotides read TGTGCCAGTAGCGGACAGAGATACACTGAAGCTTTCTTT. Its translation: CASSGQRYTEAFF.

This clonotype was observed a few times. DNA for the CDR3: TGTGCCAGCAGCCATTGGCGGGGGGACCGAGATACGCAGTATTTT. Protein: CASSHWRGDRDTQYF. The V and J genes are TRBV11-2 and TRBJ2-3; 8 nucleotides match TRBD2. The CDR3 is made up of 15 amino acids. Looked up from germline, CDR1 is SGHAT and CDR2 is FQNNGV. With V trimmed by 5 bases and J by 5 bases, 9 bases remained unmatched.

This clonotype has at least ten counts. The chain is built from TRBV5-1 and TRBJ1-2, with D tentatively TRBD1 (5 bases). Germline CDR1 and CDR2: SGHRS and YFSETQ. V gave up 6 bases and J gave up 5 bases, with 20 bases separating them. This CDR3 region has 15 residues. The CDR3 here is CASTLWTPDGYGYTF. The CDR3 DNA sequence: TGCGCCAGCACCTTATGGACACCGGACGGGTATGGCTACACCTTC.

This clonotype was seen repeatedly, ten times or more. The V and J genes are TRBV11-2 and TRBJ1-3; D is uncertain. The V gene lost 4 bases and the J gene lost 0 bases, with 16 bases spanning the gap. This CDR3 is 17 amino acids long. Germline lookup yields CDR1 SGHAT and CDR2 FQNNGV. CDR3 in DNA: TGTGCCAGCAGCTCCCGCTGGGCGGGCAGCTCTGGAAACACCATATATTTT. It codes for CASSSRWAGSSGNTIYF.

The rearrangement joins TRBV5-4 to TRBJ2-2; 9 positions agree with TRBD1. Germline assignment: CDR1 SGHNT and CDR2 YYREEE (reference sequence). The ends lost 2 bases at V and 3 bases at J; junction bases unmatched: 5. This CDR3 spans 16 amino acids. The CDR3 nucleotides are TGTGCCAGCAGCTTTGGCGGGACAGGGTACACCGGGGAGCTGTTTTTT. As protein: CASSFGGTGYTGELFF.

This clonotype was found many times. The V call is TRBV7-2, the J call TRBJ2-5; D is ambiguous. Trimming shortened V by 2 bases and J by 1 base, and 8 bases separated the two germline ends. The CDR3 length is 14 residues. Germline assignment: CDR1 SGHTA and CDR2 FQGNSA. The CDR3 spells CASSLRQLQETQYF. CDR3 bases: TGTGCCAGCAGCTTACGCCAACTCCAAGAGACCCAGTACTTC. Using reference TRBV7-2 and TRBJ2-5 for the parts outside the CDR3, the full variable domain is GAGVSQSPSNKVTEKGKDVELRCDPISGHTALYWYRQSLGQGLEFLIYFQGNSAPDKSGLPSDRFSAERTGGSVSTLTIQRTQQEDSAVYLCASSLRQLQETQYFGPGTRLLVL.

A remark on this clonotype: This could be a read error, since a much larger clone is one nucleotide away. The V and J genes are TRBV11-2 and TRBJ2-3, with D possibly being TRBD1 (5 bases). The V end was cut by 5 bases, the J end by 3 bases, with 15 bases between. Germline CDR1 reads SGHAT; CDR2 reads FQNNGV. The CDR3 is made up of 15 amino acids. The CDR3 loop is CASSQLRGWTDTQYF. The CDR3 bases are TGTGCCAGCAGCCAGCTTAGGGGCTGGACAGATACGCAGTATTTT.

This clonotype was found many times. V usage is TRBV6-2 or TRBV6-3 and J usage is TRBJ2-3; TRBD2 matches at 7 bases. Trimming at V came to 8 bases and at J to 6 bases, leaving 8 bases not matched to a gene. The V gene's germline CDR1 is MNHEY and CDR2 SVGEGT. This CDR3 spans 13 amino acids. The chain's CDR3 is CASRRTSSDTQYF. The CDR3 DNA is TGTGCCAGCCGGAGGACTAGTTCTGATACGCAGTATTTT.